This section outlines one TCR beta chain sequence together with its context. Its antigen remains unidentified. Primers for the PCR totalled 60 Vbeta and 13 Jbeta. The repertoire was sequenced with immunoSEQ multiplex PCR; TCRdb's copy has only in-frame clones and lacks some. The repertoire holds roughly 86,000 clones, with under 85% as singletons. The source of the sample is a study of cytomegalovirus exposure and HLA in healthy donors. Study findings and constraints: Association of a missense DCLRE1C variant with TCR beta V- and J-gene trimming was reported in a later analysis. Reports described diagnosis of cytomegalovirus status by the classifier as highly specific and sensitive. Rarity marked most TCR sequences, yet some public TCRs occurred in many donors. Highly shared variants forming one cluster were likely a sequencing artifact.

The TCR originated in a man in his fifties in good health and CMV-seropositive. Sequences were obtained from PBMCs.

The CDR3 reads CASSSGQILYGYTF. In nucleotides, the CDR3 is TGTGCCAGCAGCTCGGGACAGATACTCTATGGCTACACCTTC. This chain uses TRBV7-9 with TRBJ1-2; the match to TRBD1 covers 7 bases. Germline V gene data show CDR1 as SEHNR and CDR2 as FQNEAQ (reference sequence). CDR3 length equals 14 residues. The junction had 6 bases not matched to a gene; V was cut back by 4 bases and J by 4 bases.